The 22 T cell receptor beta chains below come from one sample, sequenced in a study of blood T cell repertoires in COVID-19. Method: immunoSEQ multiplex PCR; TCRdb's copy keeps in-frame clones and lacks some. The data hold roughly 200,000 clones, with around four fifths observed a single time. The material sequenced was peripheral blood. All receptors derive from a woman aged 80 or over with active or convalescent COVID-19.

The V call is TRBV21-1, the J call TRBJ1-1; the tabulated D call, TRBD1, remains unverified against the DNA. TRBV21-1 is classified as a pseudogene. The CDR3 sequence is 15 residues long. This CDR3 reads CASSIPGQGDTEAFF. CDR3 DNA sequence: TGTGCCAGCAGCATCCCGGGACAGGGGGACACTGAAGCTTTCTTT.

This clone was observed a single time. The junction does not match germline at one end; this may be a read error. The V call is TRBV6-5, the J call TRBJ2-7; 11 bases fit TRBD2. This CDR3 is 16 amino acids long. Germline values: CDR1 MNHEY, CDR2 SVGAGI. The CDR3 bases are TGTGCCAGCAGCTACTCTAGCGGGGGGCTTAGCTACGAGCAGTACTTC. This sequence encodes CASSYSSGGLSYEQYF.

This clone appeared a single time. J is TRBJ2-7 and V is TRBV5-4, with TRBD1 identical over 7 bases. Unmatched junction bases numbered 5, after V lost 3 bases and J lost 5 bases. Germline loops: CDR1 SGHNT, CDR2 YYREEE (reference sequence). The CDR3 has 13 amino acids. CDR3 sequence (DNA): TGTGCCAGCAGCTATAGGGGGCTCCACGAGCAGTACTTC. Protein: CASSYRGLHEQYF.

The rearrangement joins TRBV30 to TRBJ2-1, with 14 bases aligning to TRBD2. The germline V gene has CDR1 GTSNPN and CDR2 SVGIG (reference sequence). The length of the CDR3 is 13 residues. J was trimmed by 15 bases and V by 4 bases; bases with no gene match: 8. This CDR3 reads CAWTGTSGGSVFF. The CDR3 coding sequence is TGTGCCTGGACCGGGACTAGCGGGGGCTCAGTGTTCTTC.

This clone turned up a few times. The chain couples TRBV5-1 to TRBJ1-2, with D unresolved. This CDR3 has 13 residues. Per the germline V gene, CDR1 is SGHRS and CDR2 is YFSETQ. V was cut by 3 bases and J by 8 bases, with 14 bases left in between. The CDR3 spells CASSSDGRWGYTF. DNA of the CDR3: TGCGCCAGCAGCTCGGACGGGAGGTGGGGCTACACCTTC.

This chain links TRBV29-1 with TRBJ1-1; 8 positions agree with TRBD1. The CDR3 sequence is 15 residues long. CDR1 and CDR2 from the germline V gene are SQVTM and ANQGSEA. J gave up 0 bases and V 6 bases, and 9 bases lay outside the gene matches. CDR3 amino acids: CSVGPGQGVNTEAFF. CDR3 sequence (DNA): TGCAGCGTGGGACCTGGACAGGGTGTGAACACTGAAGCTTTCTTT.

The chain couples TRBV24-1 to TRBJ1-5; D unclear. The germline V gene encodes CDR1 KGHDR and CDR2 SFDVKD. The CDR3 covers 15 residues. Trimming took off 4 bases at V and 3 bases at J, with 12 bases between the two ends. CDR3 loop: CATSDQTRPNQPQHF. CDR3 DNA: TGTGCCACCAGTGACCAGACAAGGCCCAATCAGCCCCAGCATTTT.

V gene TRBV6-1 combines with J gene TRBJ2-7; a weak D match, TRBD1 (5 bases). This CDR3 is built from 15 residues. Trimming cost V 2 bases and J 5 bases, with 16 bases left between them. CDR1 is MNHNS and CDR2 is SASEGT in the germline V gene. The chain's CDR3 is CASSESWGGGDEQYF. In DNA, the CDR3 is TGTGCCAGCAGTGAATCTTGGGGCGGCGGTGACGAGCAGTACTTC.

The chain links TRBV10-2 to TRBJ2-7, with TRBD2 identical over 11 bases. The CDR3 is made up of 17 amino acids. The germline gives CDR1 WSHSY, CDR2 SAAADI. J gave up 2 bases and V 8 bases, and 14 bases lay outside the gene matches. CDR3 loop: CASGLAGGNTMAYEQYF. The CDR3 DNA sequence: TGCGCCAGCGGCCTAGCGGGGGGAAACACCATGGCCTACGAGCAGTACTTC.

Here the CDR3 reads CASSRTGGNTGELFF. In nucleotides, the CDR3 is TGTGCCAGCAGTAGGACAGGGGGGAACACCGGGGAGCTGTTTTTT. The V and J genes are TRBV5-6 and TRBJ2-2; 10 bases match TRBD1. Germline V lookup: CDR1 SGHDT, CDR2 YYEEEE. Trimming cost V 5 bases and J 1 base; bases outside gene matches: 2. This CDR3 has 15 residues.

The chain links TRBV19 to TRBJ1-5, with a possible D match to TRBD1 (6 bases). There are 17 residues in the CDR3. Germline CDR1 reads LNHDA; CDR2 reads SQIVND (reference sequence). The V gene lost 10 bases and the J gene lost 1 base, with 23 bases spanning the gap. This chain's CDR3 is CATDRRVSYLSNQPQHF. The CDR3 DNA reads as TGTGCCACAGACAGGCGGGTTTCATATCTGAGCAATCAGCCCCAGCATTTT.

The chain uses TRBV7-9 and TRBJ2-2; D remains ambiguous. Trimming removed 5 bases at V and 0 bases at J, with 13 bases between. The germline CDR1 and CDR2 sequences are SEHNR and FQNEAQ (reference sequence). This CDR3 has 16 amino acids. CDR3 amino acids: CASSGTVLANTGELFF. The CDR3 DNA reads TGTGCCAGCAGCGGTACGGTCCTCGCGAACACCGGGGAGCTGTTTTTT.

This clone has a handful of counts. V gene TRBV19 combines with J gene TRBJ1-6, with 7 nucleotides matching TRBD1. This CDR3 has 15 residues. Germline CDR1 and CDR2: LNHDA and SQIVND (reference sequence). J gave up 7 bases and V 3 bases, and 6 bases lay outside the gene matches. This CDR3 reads CASSISGTANSPLHF. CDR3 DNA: TGTGCCAGTAGTATCTCCGGGACAGCGAATTCACCCCTCCACTTT.

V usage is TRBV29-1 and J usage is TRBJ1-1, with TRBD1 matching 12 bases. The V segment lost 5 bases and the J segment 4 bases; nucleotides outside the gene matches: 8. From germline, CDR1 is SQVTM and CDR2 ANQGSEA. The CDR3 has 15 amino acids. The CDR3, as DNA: TGCAGCGTTAAGCCGGGACAGGGGGCCGCCACTGAAGCTTTCTTT. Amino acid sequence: CSVKPGQGAATEAFF.

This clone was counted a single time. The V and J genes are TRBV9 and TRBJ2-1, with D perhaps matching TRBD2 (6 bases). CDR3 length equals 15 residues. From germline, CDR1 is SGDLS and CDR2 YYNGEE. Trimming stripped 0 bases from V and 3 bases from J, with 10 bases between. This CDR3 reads CASSVAGDNYNEQFF. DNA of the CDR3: TGTGCCAGCAGCGTAGCGGGGGATAACTACAATGAGCAGTTCTTC.

DNA of the CDR3: TGCGCCAGCAGCCAGGGACAGCCGGCGCTTGAGACCCAGTACTTC. This encodes CASSQGQPALETQYF. The gene calls are TRBV5-1 and TRBJ2-5, with 7 nucleotides matching TRBD1. J was trimmed by 5 bases and V by 4 bases; bases with no gene match: 11. Germline CDR1 and CDR2: SGHRS and YFSETQ. CDR3 length: 15 amino acids.

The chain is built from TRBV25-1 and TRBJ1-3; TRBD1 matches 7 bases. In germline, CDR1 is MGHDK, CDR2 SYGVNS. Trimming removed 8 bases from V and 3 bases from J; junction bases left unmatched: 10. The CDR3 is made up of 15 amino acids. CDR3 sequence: CASGVQGISGNTIYF. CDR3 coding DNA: TGTGCCAGCGGGGTACAGGGGATAAGTGGAAACACCATATATTTT.

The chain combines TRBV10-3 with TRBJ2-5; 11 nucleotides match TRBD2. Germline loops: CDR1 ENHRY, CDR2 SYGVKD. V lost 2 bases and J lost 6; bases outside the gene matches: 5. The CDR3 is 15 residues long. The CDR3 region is CAISEIAGGPKTQYF. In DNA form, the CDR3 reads TGTGCCATCAGTGAGATAGCGGGGGGGCCAAAGACCCAGTACTTC.

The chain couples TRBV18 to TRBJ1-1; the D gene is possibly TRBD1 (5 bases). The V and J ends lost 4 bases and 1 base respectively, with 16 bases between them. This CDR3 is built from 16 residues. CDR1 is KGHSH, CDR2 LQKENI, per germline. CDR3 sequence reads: CASSLGTRWANTEAFF. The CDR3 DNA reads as TGTGCCAGCTCACTCGGGACTCGATGGGCGAACACTGAAGCTTTCTTT.

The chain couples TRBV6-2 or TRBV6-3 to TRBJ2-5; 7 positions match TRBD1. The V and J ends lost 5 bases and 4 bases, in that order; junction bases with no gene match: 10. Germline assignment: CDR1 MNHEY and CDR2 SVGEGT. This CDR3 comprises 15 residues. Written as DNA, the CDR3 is TGTGCCAGCAGTCAGACAGGGCGACCCTCAGAGACCCAGTACTTC. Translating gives CASSQTGRPSETQYF.

In nucleotides, the CDR3 is TGTGCCATAATGGGGGGGCCAGGTGAAAAACTGTTTTTT. Protein sequence: CAIMGGPGEKLFF. This chain uses TRBV12-3 or TRBV12-4 with TRBJ1-4; D perhaps matches TRBD1 (6 bases). Trimming shortened V by 10 bases and J by 7 bases, and 16 bases separated the two germline ends. The CDR3 covers 13 residues.

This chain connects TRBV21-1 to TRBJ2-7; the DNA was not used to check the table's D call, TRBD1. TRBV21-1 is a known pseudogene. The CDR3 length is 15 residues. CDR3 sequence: CASSKGQQAHYEQYF. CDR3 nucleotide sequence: TGTGCCAGCAGCAAAGGCCAACAGGCTCATTACGAGCAGTACTTC.